Given below is one TCR beta chain in context. What it binds is unknown. 13 Jbeta primers and 60 Vbeta primers were used for the PCR. Assay used: immunoSEQ multiplex PCR; TCRdb lists only in-frame clones, some missing. The data hold more than 85,000 clones, with roughly 79% observed a single time. The sample is drawn from a study of cytomegalovirus exposure and HLA in healthy donors. General study findings and limits: Rates of TCR association differed by HLA locus in a later analysis, with DRB1 highest and HLA-C lowest.

This CDR3 has 15 residues. After removal of 3 bases from V and 4 bases from J, the junction contained 5 bases not matched to a gene. Germline CDR1 and CDR2: SEHNR and FQNEAQ (reference sequence). The sequencing sample was made of PBMCs. The clonotype was recovered from a man aged 40-50 years in good health and CMV-seronegative. The genes are TRBV7-9 and TRBJ2-3, with 9 bases aligning to TRBD2. CDR3 nucleotide sequence: TGTGCCAGCAGCTTTGTCTGGACTAGCGCAGATACGCAGTATTTT. Translated, it gives CASSFVWTSADTQYF.